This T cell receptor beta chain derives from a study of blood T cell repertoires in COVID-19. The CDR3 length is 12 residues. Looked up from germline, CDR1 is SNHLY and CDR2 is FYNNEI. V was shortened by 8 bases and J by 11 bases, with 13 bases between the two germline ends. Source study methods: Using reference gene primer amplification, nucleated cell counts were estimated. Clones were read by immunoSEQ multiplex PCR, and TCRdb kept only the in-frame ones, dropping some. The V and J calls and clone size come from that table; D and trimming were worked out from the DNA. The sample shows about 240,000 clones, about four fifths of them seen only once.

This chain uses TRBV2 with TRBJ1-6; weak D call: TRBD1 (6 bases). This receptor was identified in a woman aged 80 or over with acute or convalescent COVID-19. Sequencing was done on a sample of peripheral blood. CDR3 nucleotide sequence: TGTGCCAGCGTGCAGGGGATTCCACCCCTCCACTTT. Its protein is CASVQGIPPLHF.